The present T cell receptor beta chain was sequenced within a study of beta chain features in type 1 diabetes. The entirety of the isolated RNA underwent reverse transcription, so expressed TCRB transcripts were sequenced. TCRdb keeps only in-frame clones here, not all; method: immunoSEQ multiplex PCR. Altogether approximately 160,000 clones are present, 10% being singletons, with the ten largest covering roughly 0.45%. Based on CD45RO/CCR7/CD25/CD127/CD95/CD27, CD4+ regulatory, stem cell-like memory, naive and central memory cells were sorted. CDR1 and CDR2 from the germline V gene are MNHEY and SMNVEV (reference sequence). V was cut by 3 bases and J by 10 bases, with 12 bases left in between. The CDR3 consists of 12 residues. The study, taken as a whole, reports: The study found fewer insertions and more deletions at VDJ junctions in type 1 diabetes patients. Among patients with Type 1 diabetes, TCRB CDR3s were moderately but significantly shorter in every one of the four CD4+ subsets.

With regard to this clone: Its antigen is as yet unknown.

This TCR came from a man aged 30 to 45 with type 1 diabetes. What was sequenced was central memory CD4+ T cells from blood. This chain joins TRBV27 and TRBJ1-2; tentatively, D is TRBD1 (5 bases). The CDR3 coding sequence is TGTGCCAGCAGTTTGCCCAGGGAAAACTACACCTTC. It specifies CASSLPRENYTF.